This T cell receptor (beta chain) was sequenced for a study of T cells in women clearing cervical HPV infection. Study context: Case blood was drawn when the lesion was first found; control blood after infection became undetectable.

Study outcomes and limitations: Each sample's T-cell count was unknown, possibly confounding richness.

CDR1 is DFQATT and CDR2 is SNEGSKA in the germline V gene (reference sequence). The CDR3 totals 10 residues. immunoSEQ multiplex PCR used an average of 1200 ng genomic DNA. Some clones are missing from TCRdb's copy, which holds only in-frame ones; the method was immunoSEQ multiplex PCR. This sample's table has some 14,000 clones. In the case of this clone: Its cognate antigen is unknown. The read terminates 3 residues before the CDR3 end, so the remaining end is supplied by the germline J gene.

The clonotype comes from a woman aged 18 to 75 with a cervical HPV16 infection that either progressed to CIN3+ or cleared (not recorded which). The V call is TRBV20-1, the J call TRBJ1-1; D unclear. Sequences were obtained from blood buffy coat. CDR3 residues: CSVSFGEAFF. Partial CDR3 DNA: TGCAGTGTTTCCTTCGGGGAA.